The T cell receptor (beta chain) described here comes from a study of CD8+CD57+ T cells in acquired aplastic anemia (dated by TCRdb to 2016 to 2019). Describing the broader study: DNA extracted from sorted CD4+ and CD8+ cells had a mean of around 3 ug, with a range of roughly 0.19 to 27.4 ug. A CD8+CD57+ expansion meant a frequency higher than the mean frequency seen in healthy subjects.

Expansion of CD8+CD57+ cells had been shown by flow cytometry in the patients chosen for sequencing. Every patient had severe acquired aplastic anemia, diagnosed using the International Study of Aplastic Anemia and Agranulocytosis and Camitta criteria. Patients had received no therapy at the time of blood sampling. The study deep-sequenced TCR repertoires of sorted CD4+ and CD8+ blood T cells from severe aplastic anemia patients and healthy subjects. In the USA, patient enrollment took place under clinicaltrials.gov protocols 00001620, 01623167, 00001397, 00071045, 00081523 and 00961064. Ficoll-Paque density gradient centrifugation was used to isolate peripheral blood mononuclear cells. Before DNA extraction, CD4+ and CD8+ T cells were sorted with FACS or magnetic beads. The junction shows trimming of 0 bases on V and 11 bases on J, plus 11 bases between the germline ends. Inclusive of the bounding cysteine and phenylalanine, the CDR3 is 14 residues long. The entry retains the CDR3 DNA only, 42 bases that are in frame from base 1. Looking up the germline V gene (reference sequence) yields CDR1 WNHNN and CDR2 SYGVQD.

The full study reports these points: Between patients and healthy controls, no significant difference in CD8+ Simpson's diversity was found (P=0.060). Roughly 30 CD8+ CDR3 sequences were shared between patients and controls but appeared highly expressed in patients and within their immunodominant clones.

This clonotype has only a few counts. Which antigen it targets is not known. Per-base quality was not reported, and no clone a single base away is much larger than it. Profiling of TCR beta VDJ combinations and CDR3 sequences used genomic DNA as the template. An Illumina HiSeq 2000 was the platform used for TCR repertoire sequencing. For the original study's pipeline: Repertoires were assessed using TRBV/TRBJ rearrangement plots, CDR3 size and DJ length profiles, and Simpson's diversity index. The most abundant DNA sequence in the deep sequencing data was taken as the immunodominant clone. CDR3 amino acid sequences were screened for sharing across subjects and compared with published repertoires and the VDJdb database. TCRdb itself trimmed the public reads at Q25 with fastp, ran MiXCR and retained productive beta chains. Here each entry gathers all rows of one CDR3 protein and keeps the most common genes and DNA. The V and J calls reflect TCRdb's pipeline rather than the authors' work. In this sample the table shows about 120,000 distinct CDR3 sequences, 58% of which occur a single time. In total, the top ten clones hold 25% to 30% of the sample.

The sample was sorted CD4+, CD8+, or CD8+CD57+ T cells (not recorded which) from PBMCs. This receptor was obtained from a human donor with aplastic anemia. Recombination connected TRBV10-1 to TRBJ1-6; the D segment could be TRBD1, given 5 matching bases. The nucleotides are TGCGCCAGCAGTGAGTCGAGAGGGGTTACACCCCTCCACTTT. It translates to CASSESRGVTPLHF.